This TCR beta chain derives from a study of T cells after posttransplantation cyclophosphamide. Sequencing used immunoSEQ multiplex PCR; TCRdb keeps in-frame clones, though not all of them. Among about 32,000 clones listed, about 91% were seen once. Study results and limitations: Donor CD8+ memory clones often dominated recipient blood repertoires at later times. After PTCy, TRB diversity resembled that of CNI/methotrexate controls.

Trimming pared 0 bases from V and 5 bases from J, leaving 11 bases between. CDR1 is SGHNT and CDR2 is YYREEE in the germline V gene (reference sequence). This CDR3 comprises 14 residues. The naive gate required viable CD3+CD4+ or CD3+CD8+ cells with CCR7+CD45RA+CD45RO-CD95-CD27+CD28+ phenotype. Remarks on this clone: No antigen is known for it.

Source material: naive CD4+ T cells sorted from blood. This chain uses TRBV5-4 with TRBJ2-5; D call uncertain. The TCR originated in a man younger than 40 in good health and a related stem cell transplant donor. CDR3 in amino acids: CASSLDGYGETQYF. CDR3 nucleotides: TGTGCCAGCAGCTTGGACGGGTACGGCGAGACCCAGTACTTC.